These 12 T cell receptor beta chains were all obtained from the same sample, sequenced in a study of monozygotic twins with inflammatory bowel disease. TCRdb re-called the 5' RACE reads, yielding one record per CDR3 amino acid sequence without DNA. This sample's table has 350,000 to 550,000 distinct CDR3 sequences. The sample taken for sequencing was blood. These receptors originate from a human donor with ulcerative colitis or Crohn's disease, or a healthy co-twin of an affected twin (not recorded which).

The gene calls are TRBV3-1 and TRBJ2-2; TCRdb gives TRBD2 as the D gene, but with no DNA this cannot be confirmed. In germline, CDR1 is LGHDT, CDR2 YNNKEL (reference sequence). This CDR3 is built from 16 residues. CDR3 protein: CASSQGSGLNTGELFF.

The chain combines TRBV12-3 or TRBV12-4 with TRBJ2-1; without DNA, the TCRdb call of TRBD2 cannot be checked. CDR3 length: 15 residues. The CDR3 is CASSLGQRGNNEQFF.

The J gene is TRBJ2-3, the V gene TRBV27; the D call from TCRdb, TRBD2, cannot be confirmed without DNA. This CDR3 is built from 16 residues. Germline assignment: CDR1 MNHEY and CDR2 SMNVEV (reference sequence). This chain's CDR3 is CASSSSGLLSTDTQYF.

The chain has TRBV19 and TRBJ1-5; no DNA is available, so the TRBD1 call from TCRdb remains unchecked. The CDR3 length is 14 residues. Germline CDR1 is LNHDA and CDR2 is SQIVND (reference sequence). CDR3: CASSSQGINQPQHF.

The chain joins TRBV10-3 to TRBJ2-1; lacking DNA, the TRBD1 call made by TCRdb goes unchecked. The CDR3 totals 14 residues. The germline V gene encodes CDR1 ENHRY and CDR2 SYGVKD. The CDR3 reads CAISDRPSYNEQFF.

The CDR3 here is CSAADSSYEQYF. The chain joins TRBV20-1 to TRBJ2-7. This CDR3 has 12 amino acids. Per germline, CDR1 DFQATT and CDR2 SNEGSKA (reference sequence).

The V and J genes are TRBV27 and TRBJ2-7. Germline V gives CDR1 MNHEY, CDR2 SMNVEV (reference sequence). This CDR3 has 14 amino acids. This chain's CDR3 is CASSLSGSFYEQYF.

The chain couples TRBV20-1 to TRBJ2-3; TCRdb returns TRBD1, unconfirmable since there is no DNA. Germline loops: CDR1 DFQATT, CDR2 SNEGSKA (reference sequence). The CDR3 covers 13 residues. CDR3 protein: CSAGDRNTDTQYF.

The rearrangement joins TRBV5-1 to TRBJ2-7; TCRdb names TRBD1, which stays unverified in the absence of DNA. CDR3 size: 14 residues. Germline CDR1 SGHRS, CDR2 YFSETQ. This CDR3 reads CASSPRESGIEQYF.

This chain connects TRBV12-3 or TRBV12-4 to TRBJ1-4. The CDR3 is made up of 14 amino acids. CDR3 loop: CASRFSATNEKLFF.

The V gene is TRBV5-1, the J gene TRBJ2-3; TCRdb names TRBD1, which stays unverified in the absence of DNA. CDR3 length: 14 amino acids. CDR1 and CDR2 from the germline V gene are SGHRS and YFSETQ. CDR3 in amino acids: CASSGTSSTDTQYF.

The rearrangement uses TRBV18 and TRBJ2-1; the TRBD2 assignment by TCRdb is unverifiable without DNA. This CDR3 spans 17 amino acids. Germline V lookup: CDR1 KGHSH, CDR2 LQKENI. The CDR3 here is CASSPRVAGASGGEQFF.